This T cell receptor beta chain originates from a study of blood T cells in healthy people across ages. General observations from the study: In the absence of known donor CMV status, changes in expanded clonotypes were possibly confounded.

V gave up 4 bases and J gave up 9 bases; unmatched junction bases: 7. CDR3 size: 14 residues. Germline CDR1 reads SGHKS; CDR2 reads YYEKEE (reference sequence). This clonotype was counted between two and nine times. Its target is unknown. A second roughly 6 to 12 cycle PCR used barcoded and J-beta primers. MiXCR, run by TCRdb on the 5' RACE reads, gives a single entry per CDR3 protein. This table has about 1.6 million distinct CDR3 sequences, around 36% appearing once. The sequencing sample was made of blood. The source of this sequence is a woman in her 30s in good health. This chain links TRBV5-5 with TRBJ2-5, with 12 bases aligning to TRBD1. This CDR3 is CASSSGTGGSAQYF. The CDR3 region has the DNA TGTGCCAGCAGCAGCGGGACAGGGGGCTCGGCCCAGTACTTC. The whole variable domain, remainder taken from reference TRBV5-5 and TRBJ2-5, is DAGVTQSPTHLIKTRGQQVTLRCSPISGHKSVSWYQQVLGQGPQFIFQYYEKEERGRGNFPDRFSARQFPNYSSELNVNALLLGDSALYLCASSSGTGGSAQYFGPGTRLLVL.